A single sample gave rise to the 5 T cell receptor beta chains below, sequenced in a study of blood T cell repertoires in COVID-19. Sequencing was performed with immunoSEQ multiplex PCR; in TCRdb, only in-frame clones are kept and a portion is missing. The sample yields 120,000 or so clones, 55% to 70% seen once. The sequenced material came from peripheral blood. Every receptor here comes from a woman aged 70 to 79 with acute or convalescent COVID-19.

Only a few counts were recorded for this clone. The rearrangement uses TRBV5-4 and TRBJ1-3, with TRBD1 matching over 9 bases. The germline CDR1 and CDR2 sequences are SGHNT and YYREEE (reference sequence). This CDR3 is built from 14 residues. Germline trimming cut 4 bases from V and 4 bases from J; bases unmatched to any gene: 3. The CDR3 region is CASSIGQGGNTIYF. The CDR3 DNA sequence: TGTGCCAGCAGCATCGGACAGGGGGGAAACACCATATATTTT.

This chain joins TRBV7-2 and TRBJ2-1; D might be TRBD2 (5 bases). There are 19 residues in the CDR3. Trimming shortened V by 5 bases and J by 0 bases, and 23 bases separated the two germline ends. Germline V CDR1 and CDR2: SGHTA, FQGNSA. Here the CDR3 DNA reads TGTGCCAGCAGCCCTAGGACCCGGACTGATCTTAGCTCCTACAATGAGCAGTTCTTC. It specifies CASSPRTRTDLSSYNEQFF.

The chain uses TRBV10-3 and TRBJ2-5, with 8 bases that match TRBD2. V trimming: 5 bases; J trimming: 3 bases; junction bases outside the gene matches: 8. This CDR3 region has 15 residues. Germline V lookup: CDR1 ENHRY, CDR2 SYGVKD. The CDR3 nucleotides are TGTGCCATCAGTCTAAGCGGGAGCGTTGAAGAGACCCAGTACTTC. Its translation: CAISLSGSVEETQYF.

The V call is TRBV30, the J call TRBJ1-4; 9 nucleotides match TRBD1. Germline lookup yields CDR1 GTSNPN and CDR2 SVGIG (reference sequence). V shed 5 bases, J shed 8 bases, and the junction held 15 bases outside the gene matches. The CDR3 loop spans 16 amino acids. This CDR3 reads CAWAGGQGRRSEKLFF. The CDR3 bases are TGTGCCTGGGCCGGGGGACAGGGACGGAGAAGCGAAAAACTGTTTTTT.

J is TRBJ2-1 and V is TRBV10-3, with 8 bases aligning to TRBD2. V lost 8 bases and J lost 3; bases outside the gene matches: 6. The CDR3 has 14 residues. CDR1 and CDR2 (germline): ENHRY, SYGVKD. DNA of the CDR3: TGTGCCATCCCAGCGGGAGTTGACTACAATGAGCAGTTCTTC. Encoded protein: CAIPAGVDYNEQFF.